Shown below are 5 T cell receptor beta chains from a single sample sequenced in a study of T cell responses to AZD1222 COVID-19 vaccine (dated by TCRdb to the early 2020s). The time point label here, explained by the study, means: baseline before first vaccination. The library was prepared using the immunoSEQ multiplex PCR assay. TCRdb holds this immuneACCESS table with in-frame rearrangements only. Some clones are missing; in checked studies, unresolved V genes explain under half, and the rest has no known cause. The sample has approximately 140,000 clones on record, approximately 89% of them singletons. Clones ranked in the top ten supply 4% to 6% of the sample. Source: peripheral blood, taken on day 0 of AZD1222 vaccination. Receptor source: an adult in good health.

The gene calls are TRBV20-1 and TRBJ2-1; TRBD2 matches at 9 bases. The trim removed 3 bases at V and 4 bases at J, leaving 13 bases unmatched. The CDR3 extends over 17 amino acids. The germline CDR1 and CDR2 sequences are DFQATT and SNEGSKA (reference sequence). This CDR3 reads CSASRAPAGGQYNEQFF. Here the CDR3 DNA reads TGCAGTGCTAGTAGGGCCCCCGCGGGGGGGCAATACAATGAGCAGTTCTTC.

This chain connects TRBV6-5 to TRBJ1-1; D gene unclear. Germline V gene data show CDR1 as MNHEY and CDR2 as SVGAGI. The CDR3 is 15 residues long. Trimming took 0 bases from V and 1 from J, leaving 9 bases between them. DNA of the CDR3: TGTGCCAGCAGTTACTCGCTGGAGTCGAACACTGAAGCTTTCTTT. Encoded protein: CASSYSLESNTEAFF.

In regard to this clone: One end of the junction varies from germline; a read error may be responsible. The J gene is TRBJ1-2, the V gene TRBV6-5; 7 nucleotides agree with TRBD1. Germline CDR1 reads MNHEY; CDR2 reads SVGAGI. The CDR3 is 13 residues long. Written as DNA, the CDR3 is TGTGCCGGCAGGGGGACACAGAACTATGGCTACACCTTC. Protein sequence: CAGRGTQNYGYTF.

The chain links TRBV7-9 to TRBJ1-2; the D is unclear. Germline V CDR1 and CDR2: SEHNR, FQNEAQ (reference sequence). CDR3 length: 17 amino acids. V was shortened by 5 bases and J by 2 bases, with 21 bases between the two germline ends. CDR3 bases: TGTGCCAGCAGCCCCTTGCTCTTGGATCGGTACAACTATGGCTACACCTTC. Its translation: CASSPLLLDRYNYGYTF.

The chain employs TRBV3-1 (or the pseudogene TRBV3-2) and TRBJ1-2, with 7 bases that match TRBD1. Germline CDR1 is LGHDT and CDR2 is YNNKEL (reference sequence). The V gene end was trimmed by 3 bases and the J gene end by 2 bases; junction bases not matched to a gene: 9. This CDR3 spans 16 amino acids. CDR3 in DNA: TGTGCCAGCAGCCAGCTCCCGGGACAGCAAAACTATGGCTACACCTTC. This sequence encodes CASSQLPGQQNYGYTF.